This is a list of T cell receptor beta chains from one sample in a study of T cell responses to AZD1222 COVID-19 vaccine. Clones were read by immunoSEQ multiplex PCR, and TCRdb kept only the in-frame ones, dropping some. There are approximately 100,000 clones in the sample; just over 90% occur only once, and 1.3% lies in the top ten. This specimen consisted of peripheral blood, obtained on day 0 of AZD1222 vaccination. The origin of the receptors is an adult in good health. The CDR3 runs from the conserved cysteine through the conserved F or W. The order of the fields is clone size, V gene, J gene, CDR3 protein. Rows may omit the clone size; those that give it use once, few, many or a size class.

>-|TRBV7-8|TRBJ1-1
CASSLGGDRTTEAFF
>-|TRBV11-1|TRBJ1-6
CASSLDPGQGYSPLHF
>-|TRBV5-1|TRBJ1-6
CASSLGDQDSPLHF
>-|TRBV19|TRBJ2-3
CASSSPPGRGTDTQYF
>-|TRBV5-1|TRBJ1-2
CASSLDVGGSGYTF
>-|TRBV4-2|TRBJ2-1
CASSQESRGGLGNEQFF
>-|TRBV11-2|TRBJ2-7
CASSSLAGVYF
>few|TRBV14|TRBJ1-3
CASSQGAYGNTIYF
>-|TRBV12-1|TRBJ1-1
CASSWGLWNTEAFF
>-|TRBV2|TRBJ1-5
CASTRGGNQPQHF
>-|TRBV5-1|TRBJ2-5
CASYDAGVETQYF
>-|TRBV6-5|TRBJ1-2
CASSRQGERYGYTF
>-|TRBV7-9|TRBJ1-4
CASSLDGTGEEKLFF